Each of the 16 T cell receptor beta chains below was sequenced from the same sample in a study of cytomegalovirus exposure and HLA in healthy donors. PCR primers comprised 60 Vbeta and 13 Jbeta primers. The assay was immunoSEQ multiplex PCR, and TCRdb's table has in-frame clones only and misses some. The sample has about 160,000 clones; around 74% are singletons. The sample consisted of PBMCs. These receptors were collected from a female donor in good health and CMV-seronegative.

The V gene is TRBV4-1, the J gene TRBJ1-5, with TRBD1 matching over 7 bases. J gave up 0 bases and V 4 bases, and 12 bases lay outside the gene matches. This CDR3 contains 18 residues. Germline CDR1 MGHRA, CDR2 YSYEKL. In nucleotides, the CDR3 is TGCGCCAGCAGCCCATCATCCGACAGGGATTATAGCAATCAGCCCCAGCATTTT. Translated, it gives CASSPSSDRDYSNQPQHF.

The DNA of the CDR3 is TGTGCCAGCAGCGTAGGGTCCGGGAGTTTCTACGAGCAGTACTTC. Translation gives CASSVGSGSFYEQYF. This chain joins TRBV9 and TRBJ2-7, with a weak D call TRBD2 (6 bases). This CDR3 has 15 residues. V lost 0 bases and J lost 3, with 13 bases in between. CDR1 is SGDLS and CDR2 is YYNGEE in the germline V gene.

V is TRBV5-1 and J is TRBJ2-3; 10 bases map to TRBD2. The CDR3 length is 18 residues. Trimming removed 5 bases from V and 1 base from J; junction bases left unmatched: 13. Germline V gene sequence: CDR1 SGHRS, CDR2 YFSETQ. Written as DNA, the CDR3 is TGCGCCAGCAGAATACTAGCGGGGTTAACTCTAGGCACAGATACGCAGTATTTT. This translates into CASRILAGLTLGTDTQYF.

This chain links TRBV2 with TRBJ1-3; TRBD1 matches at 8 bases. CDR1 is SNHLY, CDR2 FYNNEI, per germline. Trimming at V came to 6 bases and at J to 0 bases, leaving 10 bases not matched to a gene. CDR3 length equals 17 residues. CDR3 nucleotides: TGTGCCAGCAGAACTGGACAGGGTAGGAGCTCTGGAAACACCATATATTTT. Amino acids: CASRTGQGRSSGNTIYF.

DNA for the CDR3: TGTGCCAGCAGCCTTGTAGGACTCCCCTTGGAGACCCAGTACTTC. Translation gives CASSLVGLPLETQYF. V gene TRBV6-5 combines with J gene TRBJ2-5, with D maybe TRBD2 (5 bases). Germline-derived CDR1 and CDR2 are MNHEY and SVGAGI. This CDR3 is 15 amino acids long. The V and J ends lost 6 bases and 5 bases respectively, with 19 bases between them.

This clone was observed a few times. The chain carries TRBV2 and TRBJ1-5; no firm D call. V lost 0 bases, J lost 2 bases, and 14 bases lay in between. This CDR3 comprises 17 residues. Germline lookup yields CDR1 SNHLY and CDR2 FYNNEI. CDR3 protein: CASSEARAGGRNQPQHF. For the CDR3, the DNA is TGTGCCAGCAGTGAAGCGAGGGCTGGTGGCCGCAATCAGCCCCAGCATTTT.

This chain links TRBV2 with TRBJ1-2; D might be TRBD1 (5 bases). This CDR3 has 13 residues. Per germline, CDR1 SNHLY and CDR2 FYNNEI. Trimming pared 8 bases from V and 6 bases from J, leaving 16 bases between. The CDR3, as DNA: TGTGCCAGCGCTGGGGCCGCCCCCCATGGCTACACCTTC. Protein: CASAGAAPHGYTF.

The rearrangement joins TRBV19 to TRBJ1-3; D is possibly TRBD1 (5 bases). The CDR3 extends over 12 amino acids. With 5 bases removed from V and 4 bases from J, the gap between germline ends came to 6 bases. Germline CDR1 is LNHDA and CDR2 is SQIVND (reference sequence). CDR3 region: CASSRTGNTIYF. CDR3 bases: TGTGCCAGTAGTCGGACAGGAAACACCATATATTTT.

This clone was observed a few times. V usage is TRBV6-1 and J usage is TRBJ2-7; 10 bases are a match to TRBD2. CDR1 and CDR2 (germline): MNHNS, SASEGT. V dropped 5 bases and J dropped 9; count of bases not matched to a gene: 10. The CDR3 runs to 14 residues. CDR3 coding DNA: TGTGCCAGCAGTCCGGGACTAGCGAACCGGTGGCAGTACTTC. Translating gives CASSPGLANRWQYF.

This chain connects TRBV30 to TRBJ1-1; D may be TRBD1 (6 bases). The V and J ends lost 4 bases and 0 bases respectively, with 12 bases between them. CDR1 is GTSNPN and CDR2 is SVGIG in the germline V gene (reference sequence). CDR3 length: 14 amino acids. For the CDR3, the DNA is TGTGCCTGGAAGGGGGTGGTTATGAACACTGAAGCTTTCTTT. Amino acids: CAWKGVVMNTEAFF.

This clone was found once. V gene TRBV5-6 combines with J gene TRBJ1-3, with 7 bases matching TRBD1. The CDR3 consists of 14 residues. J lost 4 bases, V lost 4 bases, and 5 bases had no gene match. The germline V gene encodes CDR1 SGHDT and CDR2 YYEEEE. This chain's CDR3 is CASSPTGLGNTIYF. The CDR3 DNA reads as TGTGCCAGCAGCCCGACAGGGTTGGGAAACACCATATATTTT.

The V and J genes are TRBV5-4 and TRBJ2-1; D possibly corresponds to TRBD1 (5 bases). The CDR3 has 13 residues. V was pared by 9 bases and J by 3 bases, with 13 bases between. In germline, CDR1 is SGHNT, CDR2 YYREEE (reference sequence). CDR3 amino acids: CATQTEVYNEQFF. The CDR3 bases are TGTGCCACCCAGACAGAAGTCTACAATGAGCAGTTCTTC.

This chain joins TRBV2 and TRBJ1-6, with D perhaps TRBD1 (5 bases). Germline values: CDR1 SNHLY, CDR2 FYNNEI. V was shortened by 11 bases and J by 0 bases, with 11 bases between the two germline ends. This CDR3 spans 14 amino acids. The CDR3 region is CAGAGSSYNSPLHF. The CDR3 DNA reads as TGTGCCGGGGCGGGGAGCTCCTATAATTCACCCCTCCACTTT. Full variable domain (rest looked up from reference TRBV2 and TRBJ1-6): EPEVTQTPSHQVTQMGQEVILRCVPISNHLYFYWYRQILGQKVEFLVSFYNNEISEKSEIFDDQFSVERPDGSNFTLKIRSTKLEDSAMYFCAGAGSSYNSPLHFGNGTRLTVT.

Of note for this clone: One end of the junction fails to match germline, which may point to a read error. The chain links TRBV10-3 to TRBJ2-2, with a possible D match to TRBD1 (6 bases). Per germline, CDR1 ENHRY and CDR2 SYGVKD. This CDR3 is built from 15 residues. CDR3 coding DNA: TGTGCCATCAGTTCTGAGGGGGTAAACACCGGGGAGCCGTTTTTT. Protein sequence: CAISSEGVNTGEPFF.

The V gene is TRBV5-5, the J gene TRBJ2-3; 8 bases agree with TRBD2. J was trimmed by 2 bases and V by 0 bases; bases with no gene match: 8. CDR3 length: 17 residues. Germline V gives CDR1 SGHKS, CDR2 YYEKEE (reference sequence). CDR3 in DNA: TGTGCCAGCAGCTTGGTGGCTAGCGGGTCGTTCACAGATACGCAGTATTTT. Translation gives CASSLVASGSFTDTQYF.

The rearrangement uses TRBV30 and TRBJ1-5; tentatively, D is TRBD1 (6 bases). CDR1 and CDR2 (germline): GTSNPN, SVGIG (reference sequence). The CDR3 runs 13 residues. Trimming cost V 1 base and J 6 bases, with 10 bases left between them. The CDR3 reads CAWSEWGPQPQHF. Here the CDR3 DNA reads TGTGCCTGGAGTGAATGGGGGCCTCAGCCCCAGCATTTT.